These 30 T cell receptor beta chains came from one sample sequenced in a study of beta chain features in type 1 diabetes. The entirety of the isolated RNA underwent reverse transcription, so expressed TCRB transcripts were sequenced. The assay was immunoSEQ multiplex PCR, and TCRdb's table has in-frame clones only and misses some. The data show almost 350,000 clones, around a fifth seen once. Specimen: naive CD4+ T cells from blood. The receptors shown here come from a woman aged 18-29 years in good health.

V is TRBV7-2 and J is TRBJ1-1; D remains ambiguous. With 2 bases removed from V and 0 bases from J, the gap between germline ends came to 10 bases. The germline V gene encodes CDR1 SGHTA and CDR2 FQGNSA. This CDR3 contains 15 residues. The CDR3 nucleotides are TGTGCCAGCAGCTTATACAGCCCGGTGAACACTGAAGCTTTCTTT. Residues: CASSLYSPVNTEAFF.

CDR3 region: CSARIEAGYTF. In DNA, the CDR3 is TGCAGTGCTAGAATCGAGGCTGGCTACACCTTC. J is TRBJ1-2 and V is TRBV20-1; D gene uncertain. The CDR3 runs to 11 residues. Germline assignment: CDR1 DFQATT and CDR2 SNEGSKA (reference sequence). The ends were cut back, 2 bases at V and 7 bases at J, with 8 bases in the middle.

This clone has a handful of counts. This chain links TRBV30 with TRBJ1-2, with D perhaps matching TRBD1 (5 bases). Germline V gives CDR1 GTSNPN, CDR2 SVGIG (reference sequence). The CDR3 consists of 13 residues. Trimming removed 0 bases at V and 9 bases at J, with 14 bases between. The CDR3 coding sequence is TGTGCCTGGAGTGTGCGACAGCGAGTCCGCTACACCTTC. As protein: CAWSVRQRVRYTF.

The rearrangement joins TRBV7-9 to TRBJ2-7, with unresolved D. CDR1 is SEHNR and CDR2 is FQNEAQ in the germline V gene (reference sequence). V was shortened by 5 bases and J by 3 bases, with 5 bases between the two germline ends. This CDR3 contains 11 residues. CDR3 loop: CASSPGYEQYF. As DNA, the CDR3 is TGTGCCAGCAGCCCCGGCTACGAGCAGTACTTC.

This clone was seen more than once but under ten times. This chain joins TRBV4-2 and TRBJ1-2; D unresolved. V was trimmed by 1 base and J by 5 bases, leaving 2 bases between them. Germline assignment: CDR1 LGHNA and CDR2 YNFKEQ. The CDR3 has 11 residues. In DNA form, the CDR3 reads TGTGCCAGCAGCCAAGCTTATGGCTACACCTTC. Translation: CASSQAYGYTF.

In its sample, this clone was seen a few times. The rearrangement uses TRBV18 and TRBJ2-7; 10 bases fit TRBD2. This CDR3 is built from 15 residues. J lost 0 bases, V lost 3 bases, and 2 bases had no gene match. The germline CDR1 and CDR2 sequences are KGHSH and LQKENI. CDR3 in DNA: TGTGCCAGCTCACCCTCTAGCGGGAGCTCCTACGAGCAGTACTTC. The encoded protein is CASSPSSGSSYEQYF.

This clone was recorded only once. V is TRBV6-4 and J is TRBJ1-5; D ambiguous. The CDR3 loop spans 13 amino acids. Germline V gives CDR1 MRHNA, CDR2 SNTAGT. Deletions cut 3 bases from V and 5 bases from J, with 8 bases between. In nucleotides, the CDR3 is TGTGCCAGCAGTGAAGAGATCGATCAGCCCCAGCATTTT. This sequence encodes CASSEEIDQPQHF.

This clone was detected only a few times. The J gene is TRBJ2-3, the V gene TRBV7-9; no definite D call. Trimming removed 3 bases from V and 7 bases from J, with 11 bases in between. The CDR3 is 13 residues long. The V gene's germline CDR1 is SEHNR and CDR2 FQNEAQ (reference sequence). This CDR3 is CASSFAGVNTQYF. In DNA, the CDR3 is TGTGCCAGCAGCTTCGCCGGTGTGAATACGCAGTATTTT.

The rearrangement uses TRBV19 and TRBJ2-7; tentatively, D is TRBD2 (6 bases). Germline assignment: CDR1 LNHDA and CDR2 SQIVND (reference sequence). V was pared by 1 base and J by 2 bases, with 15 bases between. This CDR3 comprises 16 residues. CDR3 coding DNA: TGTGCCAGTAGTATAGCCGGGAGAGGGGCCGCCTACGAGCAGTACTTC. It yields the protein CASSIAGRGAAYEQYF.

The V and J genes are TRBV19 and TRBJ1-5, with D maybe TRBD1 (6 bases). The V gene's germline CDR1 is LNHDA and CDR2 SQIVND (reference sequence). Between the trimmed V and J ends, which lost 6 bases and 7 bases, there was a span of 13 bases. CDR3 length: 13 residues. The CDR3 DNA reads TGTGCCAGTAGGCCAGGGGTAGGGCAGCCCCAGCATTTT. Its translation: CASRPGVGQPQHF.

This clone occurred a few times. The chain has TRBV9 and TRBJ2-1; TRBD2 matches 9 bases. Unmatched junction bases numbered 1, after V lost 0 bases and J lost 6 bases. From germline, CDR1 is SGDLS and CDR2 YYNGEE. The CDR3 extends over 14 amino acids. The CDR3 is CASSVGGLANEQFF. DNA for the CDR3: TGTGCCAGCAGCGTAGGGGGACTAGCCAATGAGCAGTTCTTC.

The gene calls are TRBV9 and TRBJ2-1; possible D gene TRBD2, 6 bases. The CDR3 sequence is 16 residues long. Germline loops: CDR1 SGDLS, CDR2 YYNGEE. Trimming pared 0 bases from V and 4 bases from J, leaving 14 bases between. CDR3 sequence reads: CASSVVWRVPYNEQFF. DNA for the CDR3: TGTGCCAGCAGCGTAGTTTGGAGGGTACCGTACAATGAGCAGTTCTTC.

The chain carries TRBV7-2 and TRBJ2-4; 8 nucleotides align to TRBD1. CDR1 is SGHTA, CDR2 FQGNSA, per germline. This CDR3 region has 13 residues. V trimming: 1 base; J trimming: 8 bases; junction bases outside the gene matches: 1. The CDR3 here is CASSLDRGDIQYF. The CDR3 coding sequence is TGTGCCAGCAGCTTAGACAGGGGGGACATTCAGTACTTC.

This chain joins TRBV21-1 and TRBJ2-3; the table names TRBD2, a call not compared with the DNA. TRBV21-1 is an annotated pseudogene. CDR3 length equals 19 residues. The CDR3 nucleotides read TGTGCCAGCAGGACGCGGGGGAAGGCCTTGCAGGACCCTACAGATACGCAGTATTTT. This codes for CASRTRGKALQDPTDTQYF.

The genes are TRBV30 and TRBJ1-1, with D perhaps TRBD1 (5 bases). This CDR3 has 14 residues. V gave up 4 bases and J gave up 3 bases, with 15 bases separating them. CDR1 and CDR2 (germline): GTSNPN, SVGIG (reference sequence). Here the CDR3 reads CAWTVLGGDTEAFF. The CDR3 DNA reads TGTGCCTGGACAGTCTTGGGGGGAGACACTGAAGCTTTCTTT.

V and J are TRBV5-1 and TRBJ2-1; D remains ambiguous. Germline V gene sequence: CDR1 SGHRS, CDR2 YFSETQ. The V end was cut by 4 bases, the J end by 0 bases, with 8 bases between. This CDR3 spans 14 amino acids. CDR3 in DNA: TGCGCCAGCAGCCCTCAAGCCTCCTACAATGAGCAGTTCTTC. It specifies CASSPQASYNEQFF.

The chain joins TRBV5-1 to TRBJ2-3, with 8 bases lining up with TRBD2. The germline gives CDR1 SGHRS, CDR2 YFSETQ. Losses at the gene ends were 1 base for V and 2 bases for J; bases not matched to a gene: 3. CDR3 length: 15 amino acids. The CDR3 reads CASSLSGGLTDTQYF. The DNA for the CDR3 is TGCGCCAGCAGCTTGAGCGGGGGACTCACAGATACGCAGTATTTT.

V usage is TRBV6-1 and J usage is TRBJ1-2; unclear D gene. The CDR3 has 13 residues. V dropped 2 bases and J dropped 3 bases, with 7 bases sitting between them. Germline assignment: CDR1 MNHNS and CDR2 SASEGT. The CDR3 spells CASSETMDYGYTF. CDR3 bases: TGTGCCAGCAGTGAAACAATGGACTATGGCTACACCTTC.

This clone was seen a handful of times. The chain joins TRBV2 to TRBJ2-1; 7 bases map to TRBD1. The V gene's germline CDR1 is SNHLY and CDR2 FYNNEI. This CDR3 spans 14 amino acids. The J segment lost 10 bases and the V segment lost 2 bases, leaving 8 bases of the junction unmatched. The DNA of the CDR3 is TGTGCCAGCAGTGAATTAATCGACAGGGCCGAGCAGTTCTTC. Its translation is CASSELIDRAEQFF.

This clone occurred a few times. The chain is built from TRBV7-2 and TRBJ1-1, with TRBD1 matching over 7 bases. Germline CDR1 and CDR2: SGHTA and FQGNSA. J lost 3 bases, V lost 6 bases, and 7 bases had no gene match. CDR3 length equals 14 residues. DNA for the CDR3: TGTGCCAGCAGAGATGACAGGGTGGACACTGAAGCTTTCTTT. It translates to CASRDDRVDTEAFF.

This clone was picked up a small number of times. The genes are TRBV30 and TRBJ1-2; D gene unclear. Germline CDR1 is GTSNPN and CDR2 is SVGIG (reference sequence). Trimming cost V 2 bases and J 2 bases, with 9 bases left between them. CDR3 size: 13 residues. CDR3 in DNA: TGTGCCTGGAGTTTCACGGGGAACTATGGCTACACCTTC. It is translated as CAWSFTGNYGYTF. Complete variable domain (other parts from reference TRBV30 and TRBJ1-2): SQTIHQWPATLVQPVGSPLSLECTVEGTSNPNLYWYRQAAGRGLQLLFYSVGIGQISSEVPQNLSASRPQDRQFILSSKKLLLSDSGFYLCAWSFTGNYGYTFGSGTRLTVV.

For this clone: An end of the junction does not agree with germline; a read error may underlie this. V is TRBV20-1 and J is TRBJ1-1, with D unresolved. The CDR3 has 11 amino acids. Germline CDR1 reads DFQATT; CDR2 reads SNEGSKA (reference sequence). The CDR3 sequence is CSAPSPGIILF. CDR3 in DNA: TGCAGTGCGCCGTCACCCGGGATAATTCTCTTT.

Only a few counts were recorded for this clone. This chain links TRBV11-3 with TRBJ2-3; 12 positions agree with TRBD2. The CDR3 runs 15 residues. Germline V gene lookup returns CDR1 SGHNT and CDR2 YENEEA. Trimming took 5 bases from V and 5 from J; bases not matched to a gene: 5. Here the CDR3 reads CASSLASGGVDTQYF. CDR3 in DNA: TGTGCCAGCAGCCTTGCTAGCGGGGGGGTAGATACGCAGTATTTT.

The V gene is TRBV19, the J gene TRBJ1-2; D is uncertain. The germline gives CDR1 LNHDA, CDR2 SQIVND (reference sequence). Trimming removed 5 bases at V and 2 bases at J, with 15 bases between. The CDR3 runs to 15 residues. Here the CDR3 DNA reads TGTGCCAGTAGTTCTTCCCAGGCTATGAACTATGGCTACACCTTC. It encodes CASSSSQAMNYGYTF.

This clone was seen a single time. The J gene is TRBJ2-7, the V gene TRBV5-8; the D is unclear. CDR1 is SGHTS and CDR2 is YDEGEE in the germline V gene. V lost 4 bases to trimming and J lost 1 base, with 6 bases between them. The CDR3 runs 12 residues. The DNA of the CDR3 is TGTGCCAGCAGCGTCGGGTCCTACGAGCAGTACTTC. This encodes CASSVGSYEQYF. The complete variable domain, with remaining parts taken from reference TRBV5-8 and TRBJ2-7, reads EAGVTQSPTHLIKTRGQQATLRCSPISGHTSVYWYQQALGLGLQFLLWYDEGEERNRGNFPPRFSGRQFPNYSSELNVNALELEDSALYLCASSVGSYEQYFGPGTRLTVT.

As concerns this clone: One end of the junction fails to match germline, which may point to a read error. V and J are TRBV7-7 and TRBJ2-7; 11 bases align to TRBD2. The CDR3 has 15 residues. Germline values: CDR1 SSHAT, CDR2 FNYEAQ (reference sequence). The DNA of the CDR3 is TGTGCTAGCAGCTTAGATCCTAGCGGGAGGTACGAGCAGTACTTC. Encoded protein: CASSLDPSGRYEQYF.

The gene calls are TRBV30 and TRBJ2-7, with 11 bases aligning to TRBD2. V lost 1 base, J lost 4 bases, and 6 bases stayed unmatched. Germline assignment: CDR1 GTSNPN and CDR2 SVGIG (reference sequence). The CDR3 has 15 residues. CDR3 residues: CAWSELAGAAYEQYF. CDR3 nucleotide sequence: TGTGCCTGGAGTGAACTAGCGGGAGCGGCGTACGAGCAGTACTTC.

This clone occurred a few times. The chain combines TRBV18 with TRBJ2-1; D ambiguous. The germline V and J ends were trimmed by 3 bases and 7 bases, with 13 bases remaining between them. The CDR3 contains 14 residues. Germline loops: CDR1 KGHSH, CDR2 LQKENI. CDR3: CASSPRQDENEQFF. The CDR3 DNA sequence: TGTGCCAGCTCACCTAGACAAGACGAGAATGAGCAGTTCTTC.

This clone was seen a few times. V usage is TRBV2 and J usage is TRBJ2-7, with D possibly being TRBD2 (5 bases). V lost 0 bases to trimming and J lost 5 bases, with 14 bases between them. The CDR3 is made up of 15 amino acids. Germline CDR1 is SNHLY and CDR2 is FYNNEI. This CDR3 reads CASSEAQPKADEQYF. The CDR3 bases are TGTGCCAGCAGTGAAGCTCAGCCCAAAGCGGACGAGCAGTACTTC.

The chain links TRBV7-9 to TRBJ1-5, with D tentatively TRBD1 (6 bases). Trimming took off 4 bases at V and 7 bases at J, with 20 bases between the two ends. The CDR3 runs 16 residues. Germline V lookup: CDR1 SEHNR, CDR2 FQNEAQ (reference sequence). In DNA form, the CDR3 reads TGTGCCAGCAGCTCGTCAGGGGACGGTCATACACAGCCCCAGCATTTT. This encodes CASSSSGDGHTQPQHF.